The TCR beta chain described here comes from a study of human T cells and chemical hapten exposure. Study summary: Sensitization employed 2% DPC on approximately 2 cm by approximately 2 cm of upper inner arm skin.

Time point here: pre-sensitization, week 0. Documented treatment: therapeutic diphenylcyclopropenone sensitization with weekly scalp DPC. The V gene end was trimmed by 2 bases and the J gene end by 7 bases; junction bases not matched to a gene: 8. CDR1 is SGHTA and CDR2 is FQGNSA in the germline V gene. This CDR3 spans 15 amino acids. TCRdb analysed the RACE reads with MiXCR anew, one entry per CDR3 protein. This sample has 240,000 or so distinct CDR3 sequences, with approximately 8.6% found just once. V is TRBV7-2 and J is TRBJ2-1; 7 bases match TRBD2. The receptor comes from a woman between 40 and 50 years old with alopecia areata. Some clones in this sample may be carry-over from other donors' samples. Sequences were derived from whole blood, sampled in connection with sensitization to the hapten diphenylcyclopropenone (DPC). CDR3 sequence (DNA): TGTGCCAGCAGCTTACGCGGGAGTACCCCGAATGAGCAGTTCTTC. Translated: CASSLRGSTPNEQFF.